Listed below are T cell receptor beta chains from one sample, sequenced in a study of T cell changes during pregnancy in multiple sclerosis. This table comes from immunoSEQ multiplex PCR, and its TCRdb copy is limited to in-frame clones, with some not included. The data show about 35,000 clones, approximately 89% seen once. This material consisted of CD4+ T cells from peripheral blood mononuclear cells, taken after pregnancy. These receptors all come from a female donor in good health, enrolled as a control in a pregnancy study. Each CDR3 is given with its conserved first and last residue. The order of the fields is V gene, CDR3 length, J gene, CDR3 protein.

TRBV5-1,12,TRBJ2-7,CASSSTGLEQYF
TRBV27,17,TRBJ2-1,CASSSPGTSGGRHEQFF
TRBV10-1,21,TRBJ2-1,CASSRDDRGLLLSYGVDEQFF
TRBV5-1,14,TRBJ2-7,CASSLVALTHEQYF
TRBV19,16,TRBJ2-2,CASSTPGLGGPGELFF
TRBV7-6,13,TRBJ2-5,CASRPPGLETQYF
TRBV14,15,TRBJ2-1,CASTPLEAGYNEQFF
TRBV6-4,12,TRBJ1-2,CASRGQGGGYTF
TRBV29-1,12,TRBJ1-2,CSVGASNYGYTF
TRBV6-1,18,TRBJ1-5,CASSEGAGQGVKNQPQHF
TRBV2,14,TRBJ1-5,CASTLERGNQPQHF
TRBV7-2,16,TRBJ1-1,CASSLGQGRSGTEAFF
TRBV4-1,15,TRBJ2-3,CASSQDRLNTDTQYF
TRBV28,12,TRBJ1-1,CASQGGRPEAFF
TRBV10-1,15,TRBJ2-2,CASSTRGGACGELFF
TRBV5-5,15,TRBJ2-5,CASSLEGQGLSTQYF
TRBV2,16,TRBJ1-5,CASSAGDRGRNQPQHF
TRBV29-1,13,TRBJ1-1,CSVGGGLNTEAFF
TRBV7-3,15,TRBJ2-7,CASSPTGNRFYEQYF
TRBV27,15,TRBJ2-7,CASSTPGLASYEQYF
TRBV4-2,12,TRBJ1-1,CASSQDHRGRVF
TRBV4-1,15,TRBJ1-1,CASSQVRGSITEAFF
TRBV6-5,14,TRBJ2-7,CASRAPAGGYEQYF